This T cell receptor beta chain was retrieved from a study of shared clonotypes between healthy human individuals. Background on the study: CD8 memory received one plate per donor, CD8 naive two, CD4 memory three and CD4 naive three.

In the original analysis: Owing to the provision of junction-only sequences devoid of quality scores by immunoSEQ, filtering differed. The method was immunoSEQ multiplex PCR; TCRdb's version includes in-frame clones alone and lacks a portion of them. The V and J calls and clone size are taken from that table; D and trimming were inferred from the DNA. The sample comprises a few million clones, around nine tenths of which are singletons, and 0.13% to 0.15% rests with the top ten. The germline CDR1 and CDR2 sequences are MDHEN and SYDVKM. V shed 5 bases and J shed 3 bases, with 14 bases lying between them. The CDR3 runs 16 residues.

The genes are TRBV28 and TRBJ1-6, with unresolved D. Sample: naive CD4+ T cells sorted from blood. The sample's subset: CD45RA+ positively selected. This clonotype originated in a man between 18 and 35 years old in good health. The CDR3 sequence is CASSPPRGYYNSPLHF. In nucleotides, the CDR3 is TGTGCCAGCAGTCCTCCTAGAGGTTACTATAATTCACCCCTCCACTTT.